The TCR beta chain described here comes from a study of shared clonotypes between healthy human individuals. Study details: Ranging from 18 to 49 in age, donors were a couple of women and a few men.

Investigators spread the genomic DNA of each subset evenly over several immunoSEQ plates. Generated by immunoSEQ multiplex PCR, the TCRdb table keeps only in-frame clones and is missing some. The repertoire includes 550,000 to 700,000 clones, around 78% of them detected once, and around 2% sits in the top ten. Splitting of CD4+ cells produced CD45RA+ naive and CD45RA-negative memory subsets. With respect to this clone: Its antigen remains unknown.

The CDR3 consists of 15 residues. Germline values: CDR1 MGHDK, CDR2 SYGVNS. The ends were cut back, 4 bases at V and 2 bases at J, with 12 bases in the middle. Notes on the study in general: Few donors restricted represented genetic and exposure-history diversity.

Sequenced sample: memory CD4+ T cells sorted from blood. Subset noted: CD45RA-negative fraction. The TCR sequence derives from a young woman in good health. V usage is TRBV25-1 and J usage is TRBJ1-3; no firm D call. The CDR3 protein is CASSADSGAGNTIYF. Written as DNA, the CDR3 is TGTGCCAGCAGTGCCGACTCGGGCGCTGGAAACACCATATATTTT.